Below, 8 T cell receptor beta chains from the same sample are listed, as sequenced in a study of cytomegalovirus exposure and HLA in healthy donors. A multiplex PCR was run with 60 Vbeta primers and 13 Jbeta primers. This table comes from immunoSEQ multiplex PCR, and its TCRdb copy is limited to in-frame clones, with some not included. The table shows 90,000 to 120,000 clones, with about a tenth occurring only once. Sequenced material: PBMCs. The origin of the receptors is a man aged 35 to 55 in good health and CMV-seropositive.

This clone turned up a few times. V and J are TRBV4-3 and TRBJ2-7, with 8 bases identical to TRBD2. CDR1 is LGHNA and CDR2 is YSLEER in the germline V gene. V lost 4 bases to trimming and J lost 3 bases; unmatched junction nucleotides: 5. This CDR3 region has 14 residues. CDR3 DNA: TGCGCCAGCAGCCTGGGACTAGTTAACTACGAGCAGTACTTC. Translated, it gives CASSLGLVNYEQYF.

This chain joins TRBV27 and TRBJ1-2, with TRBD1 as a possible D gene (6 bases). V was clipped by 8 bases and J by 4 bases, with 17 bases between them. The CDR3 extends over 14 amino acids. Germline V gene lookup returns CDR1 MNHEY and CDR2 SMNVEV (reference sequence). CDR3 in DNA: TGTGCCAGCGGCCCCGACAGGCAGACCTATGGCTACACCTTC. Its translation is CASGPDRQTYGYTF.

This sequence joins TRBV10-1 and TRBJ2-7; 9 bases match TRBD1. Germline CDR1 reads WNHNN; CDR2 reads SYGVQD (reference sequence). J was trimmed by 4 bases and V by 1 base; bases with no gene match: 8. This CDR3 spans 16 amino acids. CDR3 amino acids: CASSEFATGGAYEQYF. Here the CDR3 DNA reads TGCGCCAGCAGTGAGTTCGCGACAGGGGGTGCGTACGAGCAGTACTTC.

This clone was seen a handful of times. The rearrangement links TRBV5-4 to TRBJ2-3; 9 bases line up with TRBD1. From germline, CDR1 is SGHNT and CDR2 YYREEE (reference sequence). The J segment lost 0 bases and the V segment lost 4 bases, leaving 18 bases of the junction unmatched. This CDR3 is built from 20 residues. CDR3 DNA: TGTGCCAGCAGCACTCCTTCCGGGACAGGGCAACTGACTAGCACAGATACGCAGTATTTT. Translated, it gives CASSTPSGTGQLTSTDTQYF.

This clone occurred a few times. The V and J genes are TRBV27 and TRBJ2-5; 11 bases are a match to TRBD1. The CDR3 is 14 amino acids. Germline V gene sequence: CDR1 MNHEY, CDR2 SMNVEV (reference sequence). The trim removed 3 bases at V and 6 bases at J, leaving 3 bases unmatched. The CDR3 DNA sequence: TGTGCCAGCAGTTTTGGGGACAGGGGGAAGACCCAGTACTTC. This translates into CASSFGDRGKTQYF.

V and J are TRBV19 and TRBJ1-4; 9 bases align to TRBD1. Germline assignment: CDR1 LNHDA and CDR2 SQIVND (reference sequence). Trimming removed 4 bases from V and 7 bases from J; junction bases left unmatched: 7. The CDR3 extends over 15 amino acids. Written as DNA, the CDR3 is TGTGCCAGTAGTAGACCGGGACAGGGTGCTGAAAAACTGTTTTTT. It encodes CASSRPGQGAEKLFF.

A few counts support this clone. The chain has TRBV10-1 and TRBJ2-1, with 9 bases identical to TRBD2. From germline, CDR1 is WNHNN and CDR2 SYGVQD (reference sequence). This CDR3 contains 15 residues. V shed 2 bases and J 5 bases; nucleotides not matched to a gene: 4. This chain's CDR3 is CASSEATSGNNEQFF. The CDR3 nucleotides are TGCGCCAGCAGTGAGGCGACTAGCGGTAACAATGAGCAGTTCTTC.

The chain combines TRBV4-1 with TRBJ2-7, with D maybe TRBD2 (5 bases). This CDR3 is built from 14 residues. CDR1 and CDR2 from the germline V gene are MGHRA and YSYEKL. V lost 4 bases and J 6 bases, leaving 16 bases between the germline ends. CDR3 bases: TGCGCCAGCAGCCTCCCCCGGGGAGAGGGCGAGCAGTACTTC. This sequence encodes CASSLPRGEGEQYF.